The 2 T cell receptor beta chains below were found in one sample sequenced in a study of Graves' ophthalmopathy and Graves' hyperthyroidism. The authors amplified TCR beta CDR3 regions, and they did so from RNA transcripts for repertoire sequencing. Amplification began with first-round RT-PCR using HTBI primers, then second-round multiplex PCR was performed. From the multiplex PCR reads, TCRdb called clonotypes with MiXCR, one entry per CDR3 protein. Among roughly 600,000 distinct CDR3 sequences listed, 35% to 40% were seen once. Sequencing used peripheral blood or thyroid tissue (not recorded which). These receptors came from an adult man with Graves' hyperthyroidism.

V gene TRBV9 combines with J gene TRBJ1-2; D ambiguous. Trimming took 4 bases from V and 2 from J, leaving 15 bases between them. The CDR3 is 15 residues long. Germline V gives CDR1 SGDLS, CDR2 YYNGEE. The CDR3 loop reads CASSNPVPGNYGYTF. The DNA of the CDR3 is TGTGCCAGCAGCAACCCCGTGCCGGGGAACTATGGCTACACCTTC.

The J gene is TRBJ2-1, the V gene TRBV7-9, with no clear D. V lost 1 base, J lost 9 bases, and 10 bases lay in between. CDR1 and CDR2 from the germline V gene are SEHNR and FQNEAQ (reference sequence). The CDR3 contains 13 residues. The CDR3 DNA reads TGTGCCAGCAGCTTAGAGGTCATCCCTGAGCAGTTCTTC. Protein product: CASSLEVIPEQFF. Using reference TRBV7-9 and TRBJ2-1 for the parts outside the CDR3, the full variable domain is DTGVSQNPRHKITKRGQNVTFRCDPISEHNRLYWYRQTLGQGPEFLTYFQNEAQLEKSRLLSDRFSAERPKGSFSTLEIQRTEQGDSAMYLCASSLEVIPEQFFGPGTRLTVL.